This T cell receptor (beta chain) was found in a study of blood T cell repertoires in COVID-19. For the study at large: Spain, Italy and the United States supplied samples that represented acute and convalescent COVID-19. T cells, B-cell-depleted T cells, or PBMCs provided the cDNA or gDNA that served as material.

Germline-derived CDR1 and CDR2 are MNHEY and SMNVEV (reference sequence). V shed 1 base, J shed 3 bases, and the junction held 9 bases outside the gene matches. CDR3 length equals 19 residues. As originally analysed: Amplifying reference gene primers gave estimates of nucleated cell counts. Sequencing was performed with immunoSEQ multiplex PCR; in TCRdb, only in-frame clones are kept and a portion is missing. The V and J calls and clone size come from that table; D and trimming were worked out from the DNA. Of tens of thousands of clones listed, approximately 91% are singletons. This receptor was identified in a man aged 55 to 70 with COVID-19, enrolled during active disease. The rearrangement links TRBV27 to TRBJ1-4, with 12 positions matching TRBD1. Sequences were obtained from peripheral blood. The DNA of the CDR3 is TGTGCCAGCAGTTTATGGGGGCCGGGACAGGGGGCGGCTAATGAAAAACTGTTTTTT. This codes for CASSLWGPGQGAANEKLFF.